This is a list of T cell receptor beta chains from one sample in a study of T cell clonotyping in hematopoietic cell transplantation. Using immunoSEQ multiplex PCR, the repertoire was profiled, and TCRdb retains in-frame clones only, with some absent. Among roughly 3,900 clones listed, roughly 94% were seen once. The source material was PBMCs, sampled 30 days after allogeneic stem cell transplant. The receptors stem from a male patient in his 50s who had an allogeneic stem cell transplant from a related donor, so the T cells may come from the graft donor. Some clones in this sample may be carry-over from other donors' samples. CDR3s include the opening cysteine and the closing phenylalanine or tryptophan. Each record gives: V gene, J gene, clone size, D gene, CDR3 DNA, CDR3 protein. D genes are given only for firm matches. Only part of the rows carry a size: once, few, many, or a class if the clone is expanded.

>TRBV7-2|TRBJ1-6|-|-
TGTGCCAGCAGCTTGCTGCGGAATACGGGACTCAATTCACCCCTCCACTTT
CASSLLRNTGLNSPLHF
>TRBV4-1|TRBJ2-7|few|-
TGCGCCAGCAGCCAAGTGGCAGAGGGGCCCTACGAGCAGTACTTC
CASSQVAEGPYEQYF
>TRBV6-4|TRBJ1-3|-|-
TGTGCCAGCAGTGTCCGCCAGGGGATGGGCCACAACCTCTCTGGAAACACCATATATTTT
CASSVRQGMGHNLSGNTIYF
>TRBV7-2|TRBJ2-6|-|TRBD1
TGTGCCAGCATCAAAGACAGGGGGATCAACGTCCTGACTTTC
CASIKDRGINVLTF
>TRBV9|TRBJ1-1|-|-
TGTGCCAGCAGCGTAGCTGGGGGGTCGCACACTGAAGCTTTCTTT
CASSVAGGSHTEAFF
>TRBV7-2|TRBJ2-7|-|-
TGTGCCAGCAGCTTAGGCAGGCTCTCCTACGAGCAGTACTTC
CASSLGRLSYEQYF
>TRBV30|TRBJ2-1|-|TRBD2
TGTGCCTGGAGTCCGCTAGCGGGGGGAAGTAATGAGCAGTTCTTC
CAWSPLAGGSNEQFF
>TRBV11-3|TRBJ1-1|-|-
TGTGCCAGCAGCTTCAGGGTAACGAACACTGAAGCTTTCTTT
CASSFRVTNTEAFF
>TRBV5-4|TRBJ2-1|-|TRBD2
TGTGCCAGCAGCCCCGTGGGCGGGAGGGTAGGCTACAATGAGCAGTTCTTC
CASSPVGGRVGYNEQFF
>TRBV6-5|TRBJ2-2|-|-
TGTGCCAGCAGTTACTCAGAGGGGGACACCGGGGAGCTGTTTTTT
CASSYSEGDTGELFF
>TRBV6-1|TRBJ1-1|few|-
TGTGCCAGCAGTCACAGGACGGAGAACACTGAAGCTTTCTTT
CASSHRTENTEAFF
>TRBV4-1|TRBJ1-3|-|TRBD1
TGCGCCAGCAGCCAGGACAGGGCTGGAAACACCATATATTTT
CASSQDRAGNTIYF
>TRBV10-3|TRBJ1-2|-|-
TGTGCCATCAGCCGATACGACAGCCCTGGCTACACCTTC
CAISRYDSPGYTF
>TRBV5-6|TRBJ2-1|-|-
TGTGCCAGCAGCTTAAGGGGCCGCCAGGGTCGTGAGCAGTTCTTC
CASSLRGRQGREQFF
>TRBV27|TRBJ2-3|once|-
TGTGCCAGCAGTTTCGGAGGGAGAGGAGATACGCAGTATTTT
CASSFGGRGDTQYF
>TRBV6-5|TRBJ1-5|once|TRBD1
TGTGCCAGCAGTCGGACAGGGTCTAGCAATCAGCCCCAGCATTTT
CASSRTGSSNQPQHF
>TRBV27|TRBJ2-3|-|TRBD2
TGTGCCAGCATCCCTAGCGGGGGGTCAGATACGCAGTATTTT
CASIPSGGSDTQYF
>TRBV7-9|TRBJ2-7|-|-
TGTGCCAGCAGCTCCCTACCGACAATGAGAAACGAGCAGTACTTC
CASSSLPTMRNEQYF
>TRBV30|TRBJ2-2|-|-
TGTGCCTGGGCCAGGGTTCTCGGCACCGGGGAGCTGTTTTTT
CAWARVLGTGELFF
>TRBV10-3|TRBJ1-3|-|-
TGTGCCATCAAGGACAGTGGAAACACCATATATTTT
CAIKDSGNTIYF
>TRBV19|TRBJ2-6|-|-
TGTGCCAGTAGTATGAAACAGCTCGGGCTTACTGGGGCCAACGTCCTGACTTTC
CASSMKQLGLTGANVLTF
>TRBV6-5|TRBJ1-6|-|-
TGTGCCAGCAGTTTTAAGCTTGGTTCACCCCTCCACTTT
CASSFKLGSPLHF
>TRBV6-5|TRBJ1-1|once|-
TGTGCCAGCAGGGGGAACGGCGCTGAAGCTTTCTTT
CASRGNGAEAFF
>TRBV23-1|TRBJ1-2|-|-
TGCGCCAGCAGTCAATCCGGTTCTCCGAAGAGCTACACCTTC
CASSQSGSPKSYTF
>TRBV2|TRBJ2-3|once|-
TGTGCCAGCTCCGACAGAGTCAGCACAGATACGCAGTATTTT
CASSDRVSTDTQYF
>TRBV29-1|TRBJ1-1|-|-
TGCAGCGTCATACCTCCGGGGGGGCTAACTGAAGCTTTCTTT
CSVIPPGGLTEAFF
>TRBV2|TRBJ1-5|-|TRBD1
TGTGCCAGCACCAAAAACAGGGGCGGCGGTCAGCCCCAGCATTTT
CASTKNRGGGQPQHF
>TRBV11-2|TRBJ1-5|once|-
TGTGCCAGCAGCTTAGAGAGGGGCAATCAGCCCCAGCATTTT
CASSLERGNQPQHF
>TRBV27|TRBJ2-5|-|-
TGTGCCAGCAGTTTAGACCAAGAGACCCAGTACTTC
CASSLDQETQYF
>TRBV6-1|TRBJ2-5|-|TRBD2
TGTGCCAGCTGTAGAGTAGCGGGAGCGGGAGAGACCCAGTACTTC
CASCRVAGAGETQYF
>TRBV6-1|TRBJ2-1|-|-
TGTGCCAGCAGTGAATGGGCGGGGACCTACAATGAGCAGTTCTTC
CASSEWAGTYNEQFF
>TRBV10-3|TRBJ2-3|-|-
TGTGCCATCAGGGGGGGCTGGGGCACAGATACGCAGTATTTT
CAIRGGWGTDTQYF
>TRBV11-2|TRBJ1-1|-|-
TGTGCCAGCAGTTGGACCGAGGCGAACACTGAAGCTTTCTTT
CASSWTEANTEAFF
>TRBV5-4|TRBJ2-5|-|TRBD1
TGTGCCAGCAGCCCCGCCGGGACAGTAGAGACCCAGTACTTC
CASSPAGTVETQYF
>TRBV28|TRBJ1-6|-|-
TGTGCCAGCAGTTTGGGGTACAATTCACCCCTCCACTTT
CASSLGYNSPLHF
>TRBV5-4|TRBJ2-3|-|TRBD2
TGTGCCAGCAGCTTGCCCCCGGGACTAGCCTCTACAGATACGCAGTATTTT
CASSLPPGLASTDTQYF
>TRBV4-3|TRBJ1-3|-|TRBD1
TGCGCCAGCAGCCCCCTAGACCCCGGGACAGACAACTCTGGAAACACCATATATTTT
CASSPLDPGTDNSGNTIYF
>TRBV25-1|TRBJ1-5|-|-
TGTGCCAGCAGTGATTCACGACAAGGACGACAGCCCCAGCATTTT
CASSDSRQGRQPQHF
>TRBV5-1|TRBJ1-6|-|TRBD1
TGCGCCAGCAGCTTGGAAGTGACAGGGAGTAATTCACCCCTCCACTTT
CASSLEVTGSNSPLHF
>TRBV6-1|TRBJ2-3|once|TRBD2
TGTGCCAGCAGTGCCTGGGCGGGGGGGCTATCAGATACGCAGTATTTT
CASSAWAGGLSDTQYF
>TRBV7-6|TRBJ1-1|-|-
TGTGCCAGCAGCTTGTGGGACGAGAACACTGAAGCTTTCTTT
CASSLWDENTEAFF
>TRBV5-5|TRBJ2-7|-|-
TGTGCCAGCAGCCCTCTTAGGGTGTACGAGCAGTACTTC
CASSPLRVYEQYF
>TRBV11-2|TRBJ1-2|-|-
TGTGCCAGCAGCTTAGGAGTATATGGCTACACCTTC
CASSLGVYGYTF
>TRBV13|TRBJ2-1|-|TRBD2
TGTGCCAGCAGCGAGGGGGGTGTCAGCGGGAGTTTCGATGAGCAGTTCTTC
CASSEGGVSGSFDEQFF
>TRBV5-1|TRBJ2-2|-|TRBD1
TGCGCCAGCAGCTTGGGGGACAGGGCTAACACCGGGGAGCTGTTTTTT
CASSLGDRANTGELFF
>TRBV4-2|TRBJ2-5|-|TRBD2
TGTGCCAGCAGCCAAGCTTTATCTAGCGGGGGAGAATACCAAGAGACCCAGTACTTC
CASSQALSSGGEYQETQYF
>TRBV9|TRBJ1-6|-|-
TGTGCCAGCAGCGTAGATGGGGGGAGCTCCTATAATTCACCCCTCCACTTT
CASSVDGGSSYNSPLHF
>TRBV5-6|TRBJ1-1|once|TRBD1
TGTGCCAGCAGCCCCCGGGACAGGGGGCTTGGGACTGAAGCTTTCTTT
CASSPRDRGLGTEAFF
>TRBV12-5|TRBJ2-7|-|-
TGTGCTAGTGGTTTTTCAGTAAACTACGAGCAGTACTTC
CASGFSVNYEQYF
>TRBV5-4|TRBJ2-7|-|-
TGTGCCAGCAGCTTGCGGGGGAGTTACGAGCAGTACTTC
CASSLRGSYEQYF
>TRBV27|TRBJ2-6|once|-
TGTGCCAGCAGTTCGGCCGGGACCGGGATCTCTGGGGCCAACGTCCTGACTTTC
CASSSAGTGISGANVLTF
>TRBV2|TRBJ2-1|-|TRBD2
TGTGCCAGCAGTCCATCTAGCGGGGGGTTCTTCAATGAGCAGTTCTTC
CASSPSSGGFFNEQFF
>TRBV28|TRBJ2-1|-|-
TGTGCCAGCAGTTTCCAGGAGTTCAATGAGCAGTTCTTC
CASSFQEFNEQFF